This TCR beta chain emerged from a study of PD-L1 blockade in urothelial cancer. Turning to the study itself: Median blood clonality was around 0.08, with some 89,000 unique TCRs.

As to time point: pretreatment peripheral blood. Measured with immunoSEQ multiplex PCR; TCRdb has only the in-frame clones, and not every one. The data hold around 35,000 clones, with under 90% observed a single time. Per the germline V gene, CDR1 is MDHEN and CDR2 is SYDVKM. The junction had 4 bases not matched to a gene; V was cut back by 7 bases and J by 4 bases. The CDR3 spans 13 residues. Sequencing used PBMCs, obtained around atezolizumab (anti-PD-L1) treatment. The TCR was taken from a man in his 60s with urothelial cancer. This chain joins TRBV28 and TRBJ1-2, with 9 bases lining up with TRBD1. CDR3 sequence reads: CASMGQGSYGYTF. CDR3 nucleotides: TGTGCCAGCATGGGACAGGGCTCCTATGGCTACACCTTC.